This T cell receptor (beta chain) is from a study of blood T cell repertoires in COVID-19. At the level of the study: The United States, Italy and Spain supplied acute and convalescent COVID-19 samples. T cells, B-cell-depleted T cells, or PBMCs supplied cDNA or gDNA.

This CDR3 is built from 13 residues. The V and J ends lost 8 bases and 5 bases, in that order; junction bases with no gene match: 6. In germline, CDR1 is MNHEY, CDR2 SMNVEV (reference sequence). This clone has a single count. The authors' processing: Reference gene primer amplification in the assay estimated nucleated cell counts. Assay: immunoSEQ multiplex PCR; the TCRdb copy retains only in-frame clones and omits some. V, J and clone size derive from that table, while D and trimming were established from the DNA sequence. The table has about 170,000 clones, 80% to 85% seen once. This sequence originates from a woman of 80 years or more with active or convalescent COVID-19. The sample taken for sequencing was peripheral blood. V and J are TRBV27 and TRBJ1-5; 7 positions agree with TRBD1. The CDR3 DNA reads as TGTGCCAGCGGCGGGACAGATTATCAGCCCCAGCATTTT. Translated, it gives CASGGTDYQPQHF.